These T cell receptor beta chains were read from a single sample in a study of blood T cell repertoires in COVID-19. Profiling relied on immunoSEQ multiplex PCR, and the TCRdb table lists in-frame clones only, not all of them. The sample comprises 300,000 to 350,000 clones, about 88% of which are singletons, and approximately 0.99% rests with the top ten. Sequencing was done on a sample of PBMCs or T cells enriched from blood (not recorded which). The receptor set was obtained from a woman in her 30s who had recovered from COVID-19. Each CDR3 is given without its conserved first and last residue. Not all rows give a size; the values are once, few, many and, for expanded clones, a class.

V gene,J gene,clone size,CDR3 protein
TRBV7-6,TRBJ2-3,-,ASSLERGGQLVTDTQY
TRBV24-1,TRBJ1-6,-,ATIHTAPPKDSPLH
TRBV7-8,TRBJ2-3,-,ASSLGRSRDPRGGGSDTQY
TRBV5-6,TRBJ2-7,-,ASSLDIGTGAYEQY
TRBV5-1,TRBJ1-1,once,ASSLAGTGTEAF
TRBV15,TRBJ2-7,-,ATSPRWGTGGVEQY
TRBV28,TRBJ1-5,-,ASSLDRGQGNQPQH
TRBV5-6,TRBJ1-6,-,ASGFTGDRYNSPLH
TRBV10-3,TRBJ1-2,once,AISESMPGGVRHGYT
TRBV12-3/TRBV12-4,TRBJ1-3,-,ASSSVNRGTIY
TRBV28,TRBJ1-2,few,ASSSGTFPYGYT
TRBV2,TRBJ1-2,many,AIGSANYGYT
TRBV10-2,TRBJ2-1,-,ASSVRQSPGNEQF
TRBV6-5,TRBJ2-7,few,ASSDGAVY
TRBV7-6,TRBJ2-6,-,ASSLESAYRDRPISGANVLT
TRBV7-6,TRBJ1-4,-,ASSPGGVSNEKLF
TRBV5-1,TRBJ2-1,-,ASSLASGRFLYNEQF
TRBV24-1,TRBJ2-1,few,ATKAQGRSQTYNEQF
TRBV29-1,TRBJ2-5,-,SVGEGQQETQY
TRBV2,TRBJ1-3,-,ASSELRRAGNTIY
TRBV4-3,TRBJ1-1,-,ASSQDPVTEAF
TRBV11-2,TRBJ1-2,-,ASSLVLTGSNYGYT
TRBV13,TRBJ2-2,-,ASSSFALAGGRVDRVGELF
TRBV5-5,TRBJ2-5,once,ASSLGFSGETQY